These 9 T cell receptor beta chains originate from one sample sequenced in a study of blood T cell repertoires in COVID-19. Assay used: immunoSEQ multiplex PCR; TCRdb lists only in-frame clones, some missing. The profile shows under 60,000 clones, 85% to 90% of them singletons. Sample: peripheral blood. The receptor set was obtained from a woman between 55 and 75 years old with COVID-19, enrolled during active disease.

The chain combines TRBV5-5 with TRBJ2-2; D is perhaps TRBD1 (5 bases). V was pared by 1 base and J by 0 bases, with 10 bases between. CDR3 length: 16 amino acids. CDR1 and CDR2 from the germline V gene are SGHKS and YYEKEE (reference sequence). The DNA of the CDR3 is TGTGCCAGCAGCTTGTTTACAGGAACGAACACCGGGGAGCTGTTTTTT. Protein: CASSLFTGTNTGELFF.

The CDR3 loop reads CAIRIPGTENEQFF. Written as DNA, the CDR3 is TGTGCCATCAGAATTCCCGGGACAGAGAATGAGCAGTTCTTC. V and J are TRBV10-3 and TRBJ2-1, with TRBD1 matching 7 bases. The V gene end was trimmed by 6 bases and the J gene end by 7 bases; junction bases not matched to a gene: 9. The length of the CDR3 is 14 residues. CDR1 is ENHRY, CDR2 SYGVKD, per germline.

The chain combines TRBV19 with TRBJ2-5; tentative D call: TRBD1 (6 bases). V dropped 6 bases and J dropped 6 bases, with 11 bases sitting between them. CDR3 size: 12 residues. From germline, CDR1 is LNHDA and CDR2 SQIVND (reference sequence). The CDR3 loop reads CASRQGTKTQYF. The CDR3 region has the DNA TGTGCCAGTAGGCAGGGGACGAAGACCCAGTACTTC.

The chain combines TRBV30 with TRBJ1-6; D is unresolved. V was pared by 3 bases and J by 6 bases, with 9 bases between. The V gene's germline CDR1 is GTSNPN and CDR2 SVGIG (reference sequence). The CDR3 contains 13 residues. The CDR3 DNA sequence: TGTGCCTGGAGAGGCGGAACTAATTCACCCCTCCACTTT. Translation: CAWRGGTNSPLHF.

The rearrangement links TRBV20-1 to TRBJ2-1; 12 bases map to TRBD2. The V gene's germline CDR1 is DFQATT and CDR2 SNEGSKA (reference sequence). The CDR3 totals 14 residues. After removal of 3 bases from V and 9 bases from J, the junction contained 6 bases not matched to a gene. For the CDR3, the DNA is TGCAGTGCTAGTTTTCTAGCGGGAGGGGGTGAGCAGTTCTTC. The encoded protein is CSASFLAGGGEQFF.

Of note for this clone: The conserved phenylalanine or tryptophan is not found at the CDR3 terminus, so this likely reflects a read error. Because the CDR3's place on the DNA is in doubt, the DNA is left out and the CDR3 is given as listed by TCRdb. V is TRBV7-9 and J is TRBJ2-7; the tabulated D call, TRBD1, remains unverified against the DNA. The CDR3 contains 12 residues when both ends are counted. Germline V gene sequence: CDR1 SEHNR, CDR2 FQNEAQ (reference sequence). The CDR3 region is CASSLEPGPLNI.

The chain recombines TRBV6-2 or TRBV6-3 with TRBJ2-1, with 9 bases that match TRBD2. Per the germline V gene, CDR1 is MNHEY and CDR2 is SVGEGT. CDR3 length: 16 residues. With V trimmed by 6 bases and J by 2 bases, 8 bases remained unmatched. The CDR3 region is CASSQVSGSTYNEQFF. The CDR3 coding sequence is TGTGCCAGCAGCCAGGTTAGCGGGAGTACCTACAATGAGCAGTTCTTC.

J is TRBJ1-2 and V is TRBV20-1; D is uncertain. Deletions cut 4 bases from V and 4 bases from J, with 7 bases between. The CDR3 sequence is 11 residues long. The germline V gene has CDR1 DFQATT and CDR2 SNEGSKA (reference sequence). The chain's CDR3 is CSATPSYGYTF. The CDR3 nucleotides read TGCAGTGCTACCCCCAGCTATGGCTACACCTTC.

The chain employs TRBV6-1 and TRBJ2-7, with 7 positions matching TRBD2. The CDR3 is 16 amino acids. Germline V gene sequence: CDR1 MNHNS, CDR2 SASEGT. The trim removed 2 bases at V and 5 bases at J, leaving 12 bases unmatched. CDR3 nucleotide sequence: TGTGCCAGCAGTGAACCTGGCGGCGGGGGTCCCCACGAGCAGTACTTC. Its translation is CASSEPGGGGPHEQYF.